Below, 12 T cell receptor beta chains from the same sample are listed, as sequenced in a study of T-cell reconstitution after alpha-beta-depleted transplantation in children. Unique molecular identifiers featured in how the TCRbeta library was prepared. Each CDR3 protein is one row after TCRdb ran MiXCR on the PCR reads. The data hold about 200,000 distinct CDR3 sequences, with about 6% observed a single time. The sequencing here drew on PBMCs, taken before TCRalphabeta/CD19-depleted stem cell transplant. The receptor source for this set is a girl less than two years old with combined immunodeficiency, due to receive a stem cell transplant.

At least ten counts were recorded for this clonotype. The chain links TRBV6-2 or TRBV6-3 to TRBJ2-1; TRBD2 aligns across 9 bases. The J segment lost 0 bases and the V segment lost 5 bases, leaving 11 bases of the junction unmatched. The CDR3 loop spans 18 amino acids. CDR1 and CDR2 (germline): MNHEY, SVGEGT. Here the CDR3 DNA reads TGTGCCAGCAGTCTCCTCGTTGCGGGGGGGCCCTCCTACAATGAGCAGTTCTTC. Residues: CASSLLVAGGPSYNEQFF.

Notes on this clonotype: This could be a read error, since a much larger clone is one nucleotide away. The CDR3 loop reads CASSEELAATYEQYF. The CDR3 nucleotides read TGTGCCAGCAGTGAAGAACTAGCGGCAACGTACGAGCAGTACTTC. The chain carries TRBV4-2 and TRBJ2-7; TRBD2 matches 8 bases. This CDR3 is built from 15 residues. Trimming removed 6 bases from V and 4 bases from J; junction bases left unmatched: 11. Germline V gene data show CDR1 as LGHNA and CDR2 as YNFKEQ.

The chain uses TRBV7-8 and TRBJ1-5; perhaps TRBD1 as D (6 bases). The germline gives CDR1 SGHVS, CDR2 FQNEAQ. V lost 5 bases to trimming and J lost 0 bases, with 17 bases between them. The CDR3 covers 17 residues. The chain's CDR3 is CASSHRASSYSNQPQHF. The CDR3 DNA reads TGTGCCAGCAGCCACAGGGCCAGCTCTTATAGCAATCAGCCCCAGCATTTT.

This clonotype was counted ten times or more. V gene TRBV12-3 or TRBV12-4 combines with J gene TRBJ2-3; TRBD2 agrees at 8 bases. Losses at the gene ends were 2 bases for V and 5 bases for J; bases not matched to a gene: 9. This CDR3 has 16 amino acids. The DNA of the CDR3 is TGTGCCAGCAGTTTATCAACCGGGGGGGCAGGAGATACGCAGTATTTT. Its translation: CASSLSTGGAGDTQYF.

This clonotype was observed a handful of times. The chain combines TRBV11-3 with TRBJ2-3; D possibly matches TRBD1 or TRBD2 (6 bases each). Germline CDR1 is SGHNT and CDR2 is YENEEA. V was cut by 5 bases and J by 0 bases, with 18 bases left in between. This CDR3 is 17 amino acids long. Here the CDR3 DNA reads TGTGCCAGCAGCCCCGAGGGGGGTTGGGCTAGCACAGATACGCAGTATTTT. This translates into CASSPEGGWASTDTQYF.

This clonotype was seen repeatedly, ten times or more. The chain combines TRBV3-1 with TRBJ2-2; D not certain. The CDR3 covers 13 residues. Germline assignment: CDR1 LGHDT and CDR2 YNNKEL (reference sequence). Trimming stripped 7 bases from V and 6 bases from J, with 12 bases between. CDR3 loop: CASTLSAAGELFF. The CDR3 DNA is TGTGCCAGCACCCTATCGGCGGCCGGGGAGCTGTTTTTT.

This clonotype was recorded at least ten times. The chain employs TRBV20-1 and TRBJ1-5; D not resolved. V gave up 5 bases and J gave up 3 bases, with 14 bases separating them. The length of the CDR3 is 14 residues. Germline CDR1 reads DFQATT; CDR2 reads SNEGSKA (reference sequence). The CDR3, as DNA: TGCAGTGCTGCGAACAGTCCCCACAATCAGCCCCAGCATTTT. It is translated as CSAANSPHNQPQHF.

The chain carries TRBV7-8 and TRBJ1-6; weak D call: TRBD1 (5 bases). V was clipped by 5 bases and J by 9 bases, with 17 bases between them. CDR3 size: 15 residues. CDR1 and CDR2 from the germline V gene are SGHVS and FQNEAQ. The CDR3 sequence: CASSLGAPWSSPLHF. CDR3 DNA sequence: TGTGCCAGCAGCCTTGGGGCCCCCTGGAGTTCACCCCTCCACTTT.

This clonotype was seen at least ten times. This sequence joins TRBV12-3 or TRBV12-4 and TRBJ2-4; maybe TRBD2 (5 bases). This CDR3 comprises 17 residues. Trimming took 6 bases from V and 0 from J, leaving 18 bases between them. Here the CDR3 reads CASSFTPGRVAKNIQYF. CDR3 DNA sequence: TGTGCCAGCAGCTTCACTCCGGGAAGGGTAGCCAAAAACATTCAGTACTTC.

This clonotype was detected ten times or more. The gene calls are TRBV7-8 and TRBJ1-3; the D gene is possibly TRBD1 (5 bases). The length of the CDR3 is 16 residues. Between the trimmed V and J ends, which lost 0 bases and 3 bases, there was a span of 12 bases. The germline CDR1 and CDR2 sequences are SGHVS and FQNEAQ. DNA for the CDR3: TGTGCCAGCAGCTTAGCGCTGGGGGACGGTGGAAACACCATATATTTT. This translates into CASSLALGDGGNTIYF.

In its sample, this clonotype was seen many times. The chain joins TRBV29-1 to TRBJ1-1; D may be TRBD1 (5 bases). V lost 2 bases and J lost 6, with 7 bases in between. CDR1 is SQVTM, CDR2 ANQGSEA, per germline. This CDR3 contains 11 residues. CDR3 residues: CSVETGAEAFF. In DNA, the CDR3 is TGCAGCGTTGAAACGGGGGCTGAAGCTTTCTTT.

This clonotype was seen ten or more times. In DNA form, the CDR3 reads TGCAGCGTTGAAGTTCTGGTCGGCCAAGCTTTCTTT. This sequence encodes CSVEVLVGQAFF. This rearrangement joins TRBV29-1 to TRBJ1-1; no reliable D call. V was pared by 1 base and J by 9 bases, with 12 bases between. CDR3 length: 12 residues. Germline CDR1 and CDR2: SQVTM and ANQGSEA.